The 27 T cell receptor beta chains below come from one sample, sequenced in a study of T cells expressing NK-cell markers. TCRdb re-called the 5' RACE reads and shows each CDR3 protein once, DNA omitted. Listed are approximately 460,000 distinct CDR3 sequences; roughly 7.2% falls within the top ten. Sequences were obtained from blood T cells: a sorted CD56 or NKG2C T cell subset, CD4+ or CD8+ T cells, or bulk PBMC T cells (not recorded which). These receptors were taken from a woman aged 18-70 years in good health.

The rearrangement joins TRBV12-3 or TRBV12-4 to TRBJ2-5. CDR3 length: 13 amino acids. This chain's CDR3 is CASSFLAVGTQYF.

This sequence joins TRBV5-1 and TRBJ1-6; checking the TCRdb D call of TRBD1 is not possible without DNA. The CDR3 is 16 residues long. The germline V gene encodes CDR1 SGHRS and CDR2 YFSETQ. Here the CDR3 reads CASRLTGAKNNSPLHF.

This chain links TRBV20-1 with TRBJ2-7; TCRdb outputs TRBD1, but without DNA this stays unchecked. Germline V gene sequence: CDR1 DFQATT, CDR2 SNEGSKA (reference sequence). The CDR3 spans 11 residues. The CDR3 is CSALTGFEQYF.

This rearrangement joins TRBV4-1 to TRBJ2-1; TCRdb selects TRBD2, and the lack of DNA leaves this call unchecked. The CDR3 has 14 residues. Germline V gives CDR1 MGHRA, CDR2 YSYEKL. CDR3 sequence reads: CASAGASVYNEQFF.

The chain combines TRBV15 with TRBJ2-1; as DNA is missing, the TRBD1 call by TCRdb cannot be tested. There are 21 residues in the CDR3. Germline CDR1 is LNHNV and CDR2 is YYDKDF (reference sequence). The CDR3 sequence: CATSRDVLVRTGDNSYNEQFF.

The chain combines TRBV21-1 with TRBJ2-3; TCRdb picks TRBD2, but there is no DNA to check that call. TRBV21-1 is noted as a pseudogene. The CDR3 totals 17 residues. This CDR3 is CASSCPGGGSFTDTQYF.

V and J are TRBV4-2 and TRBJ2-1. The CDR3 runs to 12 residues. Germline-derived CDR1 and CDR2 are LGHNA and YNFKEQ. The CDR3: CASSFNDNEQFF.

The V gene is TRBV10-2, the J gene TRBJ2-5; the TCRdb call, TRBD2, lacks DNA for checking. CDR3 length: 15 amino acids. Per the germline V gene, CDR1 is WSHSY and CDR2 is SAAADI. The chain's CDR3 is CASSVTPPPGETQYF.

The chain employs TRBV5-4 and TRBJ2-1; absent DNA, TCRdb's TRBD2 call cannot be checked. CDR3 length: 15 amino acids. Germline CDR1 SGHNT, CDR2 YYREEE (reference sequence). CDR3 sequence: CASSLLAGGPHEQFF.

J is TRBJ2-1 and V is TRBV7-9; TCRdb proposes TRBD1, but this gene call is untestable without DNA. Germline V CDR1 and CDR2: SEHNR, FQNEAQ (reference sequence). The CDR3 extends over 15 amino acids. CDR3 sequence: CASSLAGQGTDEQFF. Together with reference TRBV7-9 and TRBJ2-1, the CDR3 gives the full variable domain: DTGVSQNPRHKITKRGQNVTFRCDPISEHNRLYWYRQTLGQGPEFLTYFQNEAQLEKSRLLSDRFSAERPKGSFSTLEIQRTEQGDSAMYLCASSLAGQGTDEQFFGPGTRLTVL.

CDR3 residues: CASSNRGGSEKLFF. The chain links TRBV19 to TRBJ1-4; no DNA is available, so the TRBD1 call from TCRdb remains unchecked. In germline, CDR1 is LNHDA, CDR2 SQIVND (reference sequence). The CDR3 runs 14 residues.

The gene calls are TRBV29-1 and TRBJ1-4. Germline V gene data show CDR1 as SQVTM and CDR2 as ANQGSEA. The length of the CDR3 is 14 residues. CDR3 residues: CSVEEGTTNEKLFF.

The chain links TRBV4-3 to TRBJ2-1; the TCRdb D gene call, TRBD1, has no DNA to confirm it. This CDR3 has 18 residues. Germline V gene data show CDR1 as LGHNA and CDR2 as YSLEER. The CDR3 reads CASSQAPPRERDYNEQFF.

The J gene is TRBJ2-5, the V gene TRBV6-5. The CDR3 contains 15 residues. Germline V gene data show CDR1 as MNHEY and CDR2 as SVGAGI. Here the CDR3 reads CASSYSSGDGETQYF.

This chain joins TRBV27 and TRBJ1-2; as DNA is missing, the TRBD1 call by TCRdb cannot be tested. From germline, CDR1 is MNHEY and CDR2 SMNVEV (reference sequence). The CDR3 consists of 13 residues. The CDR3 sequence: CASTRTGNYGYTF.

The chain uses TRBV12-3 or TRBV12-4 and TRBJ2-3; TCRdb reports TRBD2, a call that lacks DNA to check it against. The CDR3 loop spans 12 amino acids. The CDR3 sequence: CASTQGTSTQYF.

The chain carries TRBV14 and TRBJ2-1. CDR1 SGHDN and CDR2 FVKESK come from the germline V gene. CDR3 length: 13 residues. CDR3 sequence reads: CASNPRGYNEQFF.

The chain links TRBV20-1 to TRBJ2-3; the TCRdb D gene call, TRBD2, has no DNA to confirm it. From germline, CDR1 is DFQATT and CDR2 SNEGSKA (reference sequence). The CDR3 contains 14 residues. The chain's CDR3 is CSASLAGRTDTQYF.

This chain's CDR3 is CASSSSGTSGGNTGELFF. The chain is built from TRBV7-7 and TRBJ2-2; TCRdb outputs TRBD2, but without DNA this stays unchecked. Germline-derived CDR1 and CDR2 are SSHAT and FNYEAQ (reference sequence). The CDR3 has 18 amino acids.

This chain connects TRBV24-1 to TRBJ2-3; TCRdb selects TRBD2, and the lack of DNA leaves this call unchecked. CDR1 is KGHDR and CDR2 is SFDVKD in the germline V gene. The CDR3 sequence is 14 residues long. CDR3 region: CATSDGTAPDTQYF.

This chain connects TRBV28 to TRBJ2-2; TCRdb lists TRBD2, though no DNA is available to test this call. This CDR3 contains 17 residues. Germline CDR1 and CDR2: MDHEN and SYDVKM. The CDR3 region is CASSSRTSGRYTGELFF.

The chain recombines TRBV18 with TRBJ2-1; the TRBD2 assignment by TCRdb is unverifiable without DNA. Germline V gene lookup returns CDR1 KGHSH and CDR2 LQKENI. The CDR3 is 15 residues long. This chain's CDR3 is CASSPRASGDNEQFF.

The V gene is TRBV5-4, the J gene TRBJ2-1; TCRdb's D gene call, TRBD2, goes unchecked for lack of DNA. Per the germline V gene, CDR1 is SGHNT and CDR2 is YYREEE (reference sequence). The CDR3 runs 17 residues. CDR3 region: CASSSTASSLAYNEQFF.

The V call is TRBV5-4, the J call TRBJ2-2; TCRdb's D call, TRBD1, is unchecked because there is no DNA. Germline loops: CDR1 SGHNT, CDR2 YYREEE (reference sequence). There are 16 residues in the CDR3. Here the CDR3 reads CASSLDRGQNTGELFF.

The rearrangement links TRBV29-1 to TRBJ1-3; without DNA, the TCRdb call of TRBD1 cannot be checked. The CDR3 has 12 amino acids. The V gene's germline CDR1 is SQVTM and CDR2 ANQGSEA. The CDR3 sequence: CSARTRGNTIYF.

The CDR3 protein is CASSARGYEQYF. The chain uses TRBV28 and TRBJ2-7; TCRdb lists TRBD1, though no DNA is available to test this call. The CDR3 has 12 amino acids. Looked up from germline, CDR1 is MDHEN and CDR2 is SYDVKM.

The chain carries TRBV20-1 and TRBJ2-3; TCRdb calls TRBD1, which cannot be checked without DNA. The CDR3 is made up of 15 amino acids. Germline values: CDR1 DFQATT, CDR2 SNEGSKA (reference sequence). This CDR3 is CSARDTGTGTDTQYF.